Below, 7 T cell receptor beta chains from the same sample are listed, as sequenced in a study of graft-versus-host responses after intestinal transplantation. Using immunoSEQ multiplex PCR, the repertoire was profiled, and TCRdb retains in-frame clones only, with some absent. The sample lists about 19,000 clones; 75% to 95% were seen once. The sample in question was PBMCs, obtained roughly 390 days after transplant. These receptors were taken from a human patient who received an intestinal transplant, so some T cells may come from the graft donor.

The chain links TRBV9 to TRBJ2-4; the match to TRBD2 covers 7 bases. This CDR3 has 17 residues. Trimming took 3 bases from V and 1 from J; bases not matched to a gene: 10. The germline gives CDR1 SGDLS, CDR2 YYNGEE. CDR3 DNA: TGTGCCAGCAGCGCTCAGGGAGGGTATAACGCCAAAAACATTCAGTACTTC. Its translation: CASSAQGGYNAKNIQYF.

The V call is TRBV28, the J call TRBJ1-6, with 7 positions matching TRBD1. CDR1 and CDR2 from the germline V gene are MDHEN and SYDVKM. CDR3 length: 17 residues. Trimming took 2 bases from V and 7 from J; bases not matched to a gene: 11. CDR3 coding DNA: TGTGCCAGCAGTTTAGGGGACAGAATAAGCGTCAATTCACCCCTCCACTTT. Translating gives CASSLGDRISVNSPLHF.

V gene TRBV11-2 combines with J gene TRBJ1-1; 7 bases map to TRBD1. Looked up from germline, CDR1 is SGHAT and CDR2 is FQNNGV. The CDR3 has 15 amino acids. With V trimmed by 6 bases and J by 11 bases, 18 bases remained unmatched. The CDR3 sequence: CASRGYLGGTIEAFF. The CDR3 coding sequence is TGTGCCAGCAGGGGGTACTTAGGGGGCACAATAGAGGCTTTCTTT.

This rearrangement joins TRBV4-3 to TRBJ2-2; TRBD1 aligns across 9 bases. V was clipped by 2 bases and J by 4 bases; unmatched bases: 2. Germline loops: CDR1 LGHNA, CDR2 YSLEER. This CDR3 contains 15 residues. For the CDR3, the DNA is TGCGCCAGCAGCCAAAACAGGGGGCTCACCGGGGAGCTGTTTTTT. This gives the protein CASSQNRGLTGELFF.

This chain joins TRBV9 and TRBJ2-5, with no clear D. V gave up 4 bases and J gave up 1 base, with 17 bases separating them. The germline V gene has CDR1 SGDLS and CDR2 YYNGEE. The length of the CDR3 is 16 residues. DNA for the CDR3: TGTGCCAGCAGCCCCTCCTCAGCAGTGACCCAAGAGACCCAGTACTTC. As protein: CASSPSSAVTQETQYF.

The chain has TRBV6-4 and TRBJ2-2; D might be TRBD1 or TRBD2, each matching 6 bases. This CDR3 has 15 amino acids. The V and J ends lost 3 bases and 4 bases respectively, with 12 bases between them. CDR1 is MRHNA and CDR2 is SNTAGT in the germline V gene. CDR3 nucleotides: TGTGCCAGCAGTGAACAGGGAGGTGGCACCGGGGAGCTGTTTTTT. Protein product: CASSEQGGGTGELFF.

The gene calls are TRBV7-9 and TRBJ1-2; D uncertain. Trimming cost V 0 bases and J 4 bases, with 6 bases left between them. The CDR3 covers 13 residues. CDR1 and CDR2 (germline): SEHNR, FQNEAQ (reference sequence). DNA for the CDR3: TGTGCCAGCAGCTTAGCAGGGTCCTATGGCTACACCTTC. Translated: CASSLAGSYGYTF.